Presented here are 22 T cell receptor beta chains from one specimen sequenced in a study of a mutant IDH1 vaccine in newly diagnosed glioma. Data came from immunoSEQ multiplex PCR; TCRdb stores just in-frame clones and leaves some out. The top ten hold roughly 0.62% of the sample, which has 110,000 or so clones, around 90% seen once. Their cognate antigens are unknown. Time point here: week 11, during vaccination. Topical imiquimod was applied with each vaccine dose, which held 300 ug of mutant IDH1 20-mer peptide. The material was PBMCs, obtained from a glioma patient whose treatment included an IDH1 peptide vaccine. The origin of the receptors is a woman aged 45-65 years with glioma.

The rearrangement uses TRBV7-2 and TRBJ1-2; D gene uncertain. The V and J ends lost 4 bases and 4 bases respectively, with 16 bases between them. The CDR3 totals 15 residues. The germline gives CDR1 SGHTA, CDR2 FQGNSA. The chain's CDR3 is CASSSRAGSAYGYTF. The DNA of the CDR3 is TGTGCCAGCAGCTCCCGGGCGGGCAGCGCCTATGGCTACACCTTC.

The gene calls are TRBV25-1 and TRBJ1-2; D is perhaps TRBD1 (6 bases). This CDR3 has 16 amino acids. V dropped 3 bases and J dropped 8 bases, with 22 bases sitting between them. From germline, CDR1 is MGHDK and CDR2 SYGVNS. In DNA, the CDR3 is TGTGCCAGCAGTGAGTCGCCCGGGTGGGGGGCCGACGGCTACACCTTC. This encodes CASSESPGWGADGYTF.

The chain joins TRBV5-6 to TRBJ1-6, with a possible D match to TRBD1 (5 bases). This CDR3 is built from 12 residues. Germline CDR1 is SGHDT and CDR2 is YYEEEE. V lost 7 bases to trimming and J lost 5 bases, with 7 bases between them. Here the CDR3 reads CASQGHNSPLHF. CDR3 coding DNA: TGTGCCAGCCAGGGCCATAATTCACCCCTCCACTTT.

The chain combines TRBV5-4 with TRBJ2-1; a weak D match, TRBD1 (6 bases). Germline V gives CDR1 SGHNT, CDR2 YYREEE (reference sequence). Trimming took 4 bases from V and 0 from J, leaving 14 bases between them. CDR3 size: 16 residues. This CDR3 reads CASSPPGASSYNEQFF. CDR3 DNA sequence: TGTGCCAGCAGCCCCCCAGGGGCAAGCTCCTACAATGAGCAGTTCTTC.

The chain combines TRBV7-3 with TRBJ2-7; D assignment may be TRBD1 or TRBD2 (7 bases each). Per the germline V gene, CDR1 is SGHTA and CDR2 is FQGTGA. Trimming pared 5 bases from V and 2 bases from J, leaving 16 bases between. There are 15 residues in the CDR3. This CDR3 is CASSETGEGPYEQYF. The CDR3 DNA reads as TGTGCCAGCAGCGAAACAGGGGAGGGCCCCTACGAGCAGTACTTC. The entire variable domain, with the rest obtained from reference TRBV7-3 and TRBJ2-7, is as follows: GAGVSQTPSNKVTEKGKYVELRCDPISGHTALYWYRQSLGQGPEFLIYFQGTGAADDSGLPNDRFFAVRPEGSVSTLKIQRTERGDSAVYLCASSETGEGPYEQYFGPGTRLTVT.

The rearrangement joins TRBV10-3 to TRBJ2-3; TRBD1 aligns across 7 bases. The germline CDR1 and CDR2 sequences are ENHRY and SYGVKD. V gave up 4 bases and J gave up 2 bases; unmatched junction bases: 12. The CDR3 is 17 residues long. For the CDR3, the DNA is TGTGCCATCAGTGGTCAGACAGGGATCGGCTTCACAGATACGCAGTATTTT. Protein product: CAISGQTGIGFTDTQYF.

In DNA, the CDR3 is TGTGCCAGCAGTGAAGAGGGCAGGGGGCGCCGAACCGGGGAGCTGTTTTTT. Amino acid sequence: CASSEEGRGRRTGELFF. The chain combines TRBV2 with TRBJ2-2; 8 bases line up with TRBD1. CDR1 is SNHLY and CDR2 is FYNNEI in the germline V gene. Trimming removed 1 base from V and 5 bases from J; junction bases left unmatched: 9. CDR3 size: 17 residues.

V gene TRBV5-1 combines with J gene TRBJ2-1; D ambiguous. Germline V gene sequence: CDR1 SGHRS, CDR2 YFSETQ. This CDR3 has 14 residues. V shed 2 bases and J shed 3 bases, with 9 bases lying between them. The CDR3 DNA follows: TGCGCCAGCAGCTTCGCCGACCTCTACAATGAGCAGTTCTTC. Amino acid sequence: CASSFADLYNEQFF.

The rearrangement joins TRBV5-6 to TRBJ2-5; tentatively, D is TRBD2 (5 bases). Germline-derived CDR1 and CDR2 are SGHDT and YYEEEE. This CDR3 has 13 amino acids. Trimming took off 3 bases at V and 5 bases at J, with 11 bases between the two ends. The CDR3 coding sequence is TGTGCCAGCAGCTCCGGTGTAGCGGAGACCCAGTACTTC. It codes for CASSSGVAETQYF.

This clone was observed once. The CDR3 loop is CASRPAGTTTDTQYF. For the CDR3, the DNA is TGCGCCAGCAGGCCTGCCGGGACTACTACAGATACGCAGTATTTT. J is TRBJ2-3 and V is TRBV5-1; 7 bases line up with TRBD2. The CDR3 runs to 15 residues. Per germline, CDR1 SGHRS and CDR2 YFSETQ. The ends lost 5 bases at V and 3 bases at J; junction bases unmatched: 9. Full variable domain (missing parts from reference TRBV5-1 and TRBJ2-3): KAGVTQTPRYLIKTRGQQVTLSCSPISGHRSVSWYQQTPGQGLQFLFEYFSETQRNKGNFPGRFSGRQFSNSRSEMNVSTLELGDSALYLCASRPAGTTTDTQYFGPGTRLTVL.

V usage is TRBV28 and J usage is TRBJ2-7; 8 bases map to TRBD1. Trimming removed 4 bases from V and 7 bases from J; junction bases left unmatched: 9. The germline gives CDR1 MDHEN, CDR2 SYDVKM. The CDR3 consists of 14 residues. The CDR3 nucleotides are TGTGCCAGCAGTTCCTGGACAGGGACTCGAGAGCAGTACTTC. Amino acid sequence: CASSSWTGTREQYF.

The genes are TRBV9 and TRBJ1-4; the D gene is possibly TRBD1 (5 bases). CDR1 SGDLS and CDR2 YYNGEE come from the germline V gene. With 3 bases removed from V and 6 bases from J, the gap between germline ends came to 12 bases. The CDR3 sequence is 14 residues long. The CDR3 spells CASSAPGLDEKLFF. Here the CDR3 DNA reads TGTGCCAGCAGCGCCCCAGGGTTAGATGAAAAACTGTTTTTT. The complete variable domain, with remaining parts taken from reference TRBV9 and TRBJ1-4, reads DSGVTQTPKHLITATGQRVTLRCSPRSGDLSVYWYQQSLDQGLQFLIQYYNGEERAKGNILERFSAQQFPDLHSELNLSSLELGDSALYFCASSAPGLDEKLFFGSGTQLSVL.

The chain carries TRBV23-1 and TRBJ1-1, with 8 bases aligning to TRBD1. Being an ORF, TRBV23-1 has a function that is uncertain. The CDR3 covers 16 residues. V gave up 6 bases and J gave up 0 bases; unmatched junction bases: 9. The CDR3 spells CASSPNYRGMNTEAFF. CDR3 in DNA: TGCGCCAGCAGCCCCAATTACAGGGGGATGAACACTGAAGCTTTCTTT.

The V call is TRBV4-1, the J call TRBJ1-2, with a tentative D call TRBD1 (5 bases). CDR1 and CDR2 (germline): MGHRA, YSYEKL. Trimming stripped 2 bases from V and 2 bases from J, with 12 bases between. This CDR3 spans 15 amino acids. The CDR3 coding sequence is TGCGCCAGCAGCCAAACCGGGACGTTGAACTATGGCTACACCTTC. As protein: CASSQTGTLNYGYTF.

The rearrangement uses TRBV10-3 and TRBJ2-2; 9 nucleotides line up with TRBD2. This CDR3 has 18 amino acids. CDR1 and CDR2 from the germline V gene are ENHRY and SYGVKD. V was pared by 7 bases and J by 1 base, with 13 bases of the junction left unmatched. Here the CDR3 DNA reads TGTGCCATCACCGAAAGGGCGGGAGGGGCCTGGAACACCGGGGAGCTGTTTTTT. This translates into CAITERAGGAWNTGELFF.

This chain uses TRBV5-1 with TRBJ1-5, with a possible D match to TRBD1 (6 bases). V lost 0 bases, J lost 6 bases, and 13 bases lay in between. This CDR3 has 15 residues. Germline V CDR1 and CDR2: SGHRS, YFSETQ. CDR3: CASSLASGGGQPQHF. The CDR3 nucleotides are TGCGCCAGCAGCTTGGCATCGGGGGGCGGTCAGCCCCAGCATTTT.

The V call is TRBV18, the J call TRBJ1-1; D gene unclear. V lost 3 bases to trimming and J lost 3 bases, with 11 bases between them. The CDR3 has 14 residues. Per the germline V gene, CDR1 is KGHSH and CDR2 is LQKENI. CDR3 DNA: TGTGCCAGCTCACCTCCCAGTCGAGACACTGAAGCTTTCTTT. It codes for CASSPPSRDTEAFF.

The rearrangement uses TRBV9 and TRBJ2-1, with TRBD2 identical over 7 bases. J lost 9 bases, V lost 4 bases, and 16 bases had no gene match. This CDR3 spans 16 amino acids. CDR1 and CDR2 (germline): SGDLS, YYNGEE. In nucleotides, the CDR3 is TGTGCCAGCAGCACCTACCCCGGGAGGATCGGCGGTGAGCAGTTCTTC. Translated, it gives CASSTYPGRIGGEQFF.

This clone was recorded only once. The gene calls are TRBV2 and TRBJ2-2, with TRBD1 identical over 9 bases. The CDR3 length is 13 residues. CDR1 and CDR2 (germline): SNHLY, FYNNEI. V trimming: 8 bases; J trimming: 6 bases; junction bases outside the gene matches: 4. The CDR3: CASGQGKAGELFF. CDR3 sequence (DNA): TGTGCCAGCGGACAGGGGAAGGCCGGGGAGCTGTTTTTT.

The J gene is TRBJ2-2, the V gene TRBV6-1; 11 positions match TRBD2. Germline CDR1 reads MNHNS; CDR2 reads SASEGT. This CDR3 comprises 18 residues. The V segment lost 2 bases and the J segment 4 bases; nucleotides outside the gene matches: 9. The CDR3 loop is CASSENRGLAGVTGELFF. DNA of the CDR3: TGTGCCAGCAGTGAAAACCGAGGACTAGCGGGCGTCACCGGGGAGCTGTTTTTT.

V and J are TRBV15 and TRBJ2-3; D possibly corresponds to TRBD2 (5 bases). The germline V gene has CDR1 LNHNV and CDR2 YYDKDF (reference sequence). The CDR3 length is 17 residues. Trimming stripped 0 bases from V and 5 bases from J, with 18 bases between. This chain's CDR3 is CATSRDPPRQGGDTQYF. The CDR3 bases are TGTGCCACCAGCAGAGACCCACCCCGACAAGGAGGAGATACGCAGTATTTT.

In DNA form, the CDR3 reads TGCGCCAGCAGCTTAGGACAGGGGGCGCGGGGCTACACCTTC. This codes for CASSLGQGARGYTF. The rearrangement links TRBV5-1 to TRBJ1-2, with TRBD1 matching over 11 bases. J was trimmed by 8 bases and V by 2 bases; bases with no gene match: 5. The CDR3 consists of 14 residues. The germline CDR1 and CDR2 sequences are SGHRS and YFSETQ.